The 18 T cell receptor beta chains given below trace back to one sample, sequenced in a study of blood T cells in healthy people across ages. Through a sample-barcoded 5' primer and a J-beta primer mix, a second PCR was run for roughly 7 to 12 cycles. TCRdb used MiXCR to reprocess the 5' RACE reads, holding one entry per CDR3 protein. The sample lists 850,000 or so distinct CDR3 sequences, 29% occurring once. The sequenced sample was blood. These receptors were collected from a woman older than 75 in good health.

About this clonotype: It may be a read error: a sequence one base away is much more abundant. The CDR3 here is CACSRGAGLYEQYF. The DNA of the CDR3 is TGTGCCTGCAGCCGGGGGGCAGGCCTCTACGAGCAGTACTTC. This sequence joins TRBV5-5 and TRBJ2-7; D possibly corresponds to TRBD2 (7 bases). The CDR3 extends over 14 amino acids. Looked up from germline, CDR1 is SGHKS and CDR2 is YYEKEE (reference sequence).

This clonotype has only a few counts. With a much larger clone just one base away, this may be a read error. The J gene is TRBJ2-3, the V gene TRBV6-2 or TRBV6-3, with TRBD2 identical over 12 bases. Germline-derived CDR1 and CDR2 are MNHEY and SVGEGT. The CDR3 sequence is 14 residues long. The CDR3 loop is CASSPTSGGDAQYF. As DNA, the CDR3 is TGTGCCAGCAGTCCGACTAGCGGGGGAGATGCGCAGTATTTT.

As for this clonotype: Without the conserved terminal phenylalanine or tryptophan, this CDR3 likely stems from a read error. This chain joins TRBV7-8 and TRBJ2-6; a weak D match, TRBD2 (5 bases). The CDR3 has 15 amino acids. CDR1 SGHVS and CDR2 FQNEAQ come from the germline V gene. The CDR3 nucleotides are TGTGCCAGCAGCCTAGCCCGTTCCGGGGCCAACGTCCTGACTGTC. This translates into CASSLARSGANVLTV.

The rearrangement uses TRBV19 and TRBJ1-1, with a possible D match to TRBD1 (6 bases). The CDR3 spans 13 residues. Germline V gene sequence: CDR1 LNHDA, CDR2 SQIVND (reference sequence). Trimming shortened V by 10 bases and J by 1 base, and 13 bases separated the two germline ends. DNA of the CDR3: TGTGCCACCGTCGGGACACCGAACACTGAAGCTTTCTTT. It is translated as CATVGTPNTEAFF.

The chain has TRBV29-1 and TRBJ2-7; TRBD2 matches at 13 bases. The CDR3 runs 16 residues. In germline, CDR1 is SQVTM, CDR2 ANQGSEA. Unmatched junction bases numbered 7, after V lost 5 bases and J lost 0 bases. The CDR3 DNA sequence: TGCAGCGTTTTTGGACTAGCGGGGGCGAGCTCCTACGAGCAGTACTTC. Its translation is CSVFGLAGASSYEQYF.

Details on this clonotype: Being one base from a much bigger clone, this may be a read error. The V gene is TRBV6-2 or TRBV6-3, the J gene TRBJ2-5, with 12 nucleotides matching TRBD2. This CDR3 has 14 amino acids. The junction had 9 bases not matched to a gene; V was cut back by 5 bases and J by 11 bases. The V gene's germline CDR1 is MNHEY and CDR2 SVGEGT. CDR3 residues: CASSPTSGGIEQYF. CDR3 nucleotide sequence: TGTGCCAGCAGTCCTACTAGCGGGGGGATTGAGCAGTACTTC.

The J gene is TRBJ1-1, the V gene TRBV15, with no clear D. This CDR3 is 13 amino acids long. Germline V CDR1 and CDR2: LNHNV, YYDKDF (reference sequence). V was shortened by 3 bases and J by 10 bases, with 15 bases between the two germline ends. The CDR3 region has the DNA TGTGCCACCAGCAGCCGGCCGGTCTCTGGAGCTTTCTTT. Its protein product is CATSSRPVSGAFF.

This clonotype was detected ten times or more. This sequence joins TRBV11-3 and TRBJ2-1; TRBD1 agrees at 7 bases. This CDR3 has 15 residues. The germline V gene encodes CDR1 SGHNT and CDR2 YENEEA. Losses at the gene ends were 10 bases for V and 4 bases for J; bases not matched to a gene: 13. The CDR3 region is CATRKGAGPYNEQFF. The CDR3, as DNA: TGTGCCACCAGAAAGGGGGCAGGGCCTTACAATGAGCAGTTCTTC.

Comments on this clonotype: A much larger clone is a single base away; this may be a read error. This chain uses TRBV2 with TRBJ2-7; TRBD1 aligns across 11 bases. Germline lookup yields CDR1 SNHLY and CDR2 FYNNEI. This CDR3 is built from 16 residues. CDR3: CVSSEALGQGAYEQYF. DNA for the CDR3: TGTGTCAGCAGTGAAGCGCTAGGACAGGGGGCGTACGAGCAGTACTTC. Together with reference TRBV2 and TRBJ2-7, the CDR3 gives the full variable domain: EPEVTQTPSHQVTQMGQEVILRCVPISNHLYFYWYRQILGQKVEFLVSFYNNEISEKSEIFDDQFSVERPDGSNFTLKIRSTKLEDSAMYFCVSSEALGQGAYEQYFGPGTRLTVT.

This clonotype was picked up many times. The chain uses TRBV12-3 or TRBV12-4 and TRBJ2-3; 7 nucleotides align to TRBD1. The CDR3 length is 15 residues. V lost 7 bases to trimming and J lost 6 bases; unmatched junction nucleotides: 13. The CDR3 reads CASTRDRLLRDTQYF. The CDR3 region has the DNA TGTGCCAGCACCCGGGACAGACTCTTACGGGATACGCAGTATTTT.

This clonotype was seen only a few times. V gene TRBV7-6 combines with J gene TRBJ2-3; TRBD2 matches at 13 bases. V was pared by 3 bases and J by 2 bases, with 8 bases of the junction left unmatched. The CDR3 runs 18 residues. Germline V CDR1 and CDR2: SGHVS, FNYEAQ. CDR3 DNA: TGTGCCAGCAGCTTTCACCGACTAGCGGGGGGTTCCACAGATACGCAGTATTTT. Its translation is CASSFHRLAGGSTDTQYF.

This clonotype was seen a few times. The chain links TRBV20-1 to TRBJ1-1, with TRBD1 as a possible D gene (6 bases). V was pared by 3 bases and J by 1 base, with 9 bases between. Germline CDR1 reads DFQATT; CDR2 reads SNEGSKA (reference sequence). CDR3 length: 13 residues. The CDR3 reads CSARDSQNTEAFF. CDR3 sequence (DNA): TGCAGTGCTAGGGACAGTCAGAACACTGAAGCTTTCTTT.

At least ten counts were recorded for this clonotype. V is TRBV7-9 and J is TRBJ2-7; unclear D gene. In germline, CDR1 is SEHNR, CDR2 FQNEAQ (reference sequence). V lost 3 bases, J lost 0 bases, and 12 bases lay in between. The CDR3 extends over 15 amino acids. The CDR3 loop reads CASSFIGFGSYEQYF. The DNA for the CDR3 is TGTGCCAGCAGCTTCATTGGATTTGGCTCCTACGAGCAGTACTTC.

The table lists this clonotype with a count of one. This chain links TRBV11-2 with TRBJ2-1; D ambiguous. V lost 3 bases and J 5 bases, leaving 14 bases between the germline ends. In germline, CDR1 is SGHAT, CDR2 FQNNGV. The CDR3 length is 15 residues. CDR3 residues: CASSFGNMGNNEQFF. In DNA form, the CDR3 reads TGTGCCAGCAGCTTTGGGAATATGGGTAACAATGAGCAGTTCTTC.

This clonotype was seen only a few times. The chain employs TRBV7-6 and TRBJ2-5; D remains unclear. The CDR3 covers 16 residues. Germline CDR1 is SGHVS and CDR2 is FNYEAQ. With 1 base removed from V and 5 bases from J, the gap between germline ends came to 17 bases. The CDR3 DNA reads as TGTGCCAGCAGCTTAGTTCCTCCCCGATCGACGGAGACCCAGTACTTC. Translated, it gives CASSLVPPRSTETQYF.

In this sample, this clonotype turned up many times. This chain links TRBV12-3 or TRBV12-4 with TRBJ2-4; tentatively, D is TRBD1 (6 bases). V shed 3 bases and J shed 0 bases, with 12 bases lying between them. This CDR3 contains 16 residues. CDR3 nucleotide sequence: TGTGCCAGCAGTTTGCAGGGGCCCCTAGCCAAAAACATTCAGTACTTC. Protein product: CASSLQGPLAKNIQYF.

This clonotype was recorded many times. The rearrangement joins TRBV7-2 to TRBJ2-7; either TRBD1 or TRBD2 may fit D (6 bases each). Trimming took 5 bases from V and 3 from J, leaving 14 bases between them. Germline CDR1 is SGHTA and CDR2 is FQGNSA. The CDR3 is 14 residues long. CDR3 in DNA: TGTGCCAGCAGCCCTGGGGGGACAAACTACGAGCAGTACTTC. As protein: CASSPGGTNYEQYF.

The table lists this clonotype with a few counts. A much larger clone is a single base away; this may be a read error. The chain recombines TRBV12-3 or TRBV12-4 with TRBJ2-7, with a possible D match to TRBD1 (6 bases). V lost 2 bases and J lost 7, with 18 bases in between. This CDR3 is built from 15 residues. CDR3 amino acids: CASSLRTDRYNEQYF. The CDR3 DNA sequence: TGTGCCAGCAGTTTACGGACAGATAGGTACAATGAGCAGTACTTC.